The 25 T cell receptor beta chains in this list originate from one sample, sequenced in a study of T cells in Graves' hyperthyroidism and ophthalmopathy. TCR beta CDR3 sequences were amplified from RNA transcripts. Carried out on the TCR CDR3, a first-round RT-PCR used the HTBI primer set. TCRdb re-analysed the multiplex PCR reads in MiXCR, keeping a single row per CDR3 protein. The sample gives roughly 380,000 distinct CDR3 sequences, about 20% of which show up once; about 3.7% is in the top ten. The sequencing input was blood. The receptors derive from a woman aged 18-29 years with Graves' hyperthyroidism.

This clonotype appeared many times. The chain links TRBV20-1 to TRBJ2-7; D not certain. The CDR3 is made up of 12 amino acids. V lost 3 bases and J 0 bases, leaving 6 bases between the germline ends. CDR1 is DFQATT and CDR2 is SNEGSKA in the germline V gene (reference sequence). CDR3 residues: CSARPSSYEQYF. The CDR3 region has the DNA TGCAGTGCTAGGCCGAGCTCCTACGAGCAGTACTTC.

A few counts support this clonotype. Just one base apart from a much larger clone, this may be a read error. The V and J genes are TRBV6-2 or TRBV6-3 and TRBJ1-1, with D hard to call. Germline V gene data show CDR1 as MNHEY and CDR2 as SVGEGT. The CDR3 sequence is 19 residues long. CDR3 residues: CASSPKVLWEEGWVTEACF. As DNA, the CDR3 is TGTGCCAGCAGCCCTAAGGTCCTTTGGGAAGAAGGTTGGGTCACTGAAGCTTGCTTT.

This clonotype has more than one count but fewer than ten. J is TRBJ1-3 and V is TRBV11-2; no definite D call. Germline V gives CDR1 SGHAT, CDR2 FQNNGV. Between the trimmed V and J ends, which lost 0 bases and 8 bases, there was a span of 14 bases. This CDR3 spans 15 amino acids. The CDR3 DNA is TGTGCCAGCAGCTTAGATCAAAGACCCGCTTACACCATATATTTT. Translating gives CASSLDQRPAYTIYF.

This clonotype has ten or more counts. The rearrangement links TRBV6-1 to TRBJ1-5; D call uncertain. Germline V gene sequence: CDR1 MNHNS, CDR2 SASEGT. This CDR3 has 16 residues. Trimming stripped 1 base from V and 5 bases from J, with 15 bases between. The DNA of the CDR3 is TGTGCCAGCAGTGAAGGGACCCAATCGGGTTATCAGCCCCAGCATTTT. It encodes CASSEGTQSGYQPQHF.

The rearrangement joins TRBV6-2 or TRBV6-3 to TRBJ2-7; 8 bases map to TRBD1. This CDR3 region has 18 residues. Per germline, CDR1 MNHEY and CDR2 SVGEGT. Trimming at V came to 5 bases and at J to 3 bases, leaving 18 bases not matched to a gene. The CDR3 nucleotides are TGTGCCAGCAGTCGCGCCGGGACAGGTGCGACTGGGAACTACGAGCAGTACTTC. Protein sequence: CASSRAGTGATGNYEQYF.

This clonotype was recorded many times. This chain joins TRBV10-3 and TRBJ2-5; TRBD2 is a possible D gene (5 bases). CDR3 size: 14 residues. Per germline, CDR1 ENHRY and CDR2 SYGVKD. V lost 4 bases, J lost 2 bases, and 11 bases lay in between. CDR3 loop: CAISGEEAQETQYF. CDR3 DNA: TGTGCCATCAGTGGAGAGGAGGCGCAAGAGACCCAGTACTTC.

This clonotype was found a few times. This rearrangement joins TRBV5-1 to TRBJ2-4; possibly TRBD1 for D (5 bases). The CDR3 sequence is 14 residues long. The V end was cut by 0 bases, the J end by 8 bases, with 12 bases between. The germline gives CDR1 SGHRS, CDR2 YFSETQ. The CDR3 DNA reads TGCGCCAGCAGCTTGGGACAGCTAAGGGACATTCAGTACTTC. It yields the protein CASSLGQLRDIQYF.

This clonotype showed up many times. The V and J genes are TRBV12-3 or TRBV12-4 and TRBJ1-1, with D unclear. V lost 3 bases to trimming and J lost 9 bases, with 20 bases between them. CDR3 length: 15 amino acids. The CDR3 sequence is CASSLEDHPAKKAFF. The CDR3 region has the DNA TGTGCCAGCAGTTTGGAGGACCACCCAGCAAAAAAAGCTTTCTTT.

V usage is TRBV24-1 and J usage is TRBJ2-1; possibly TRBD2 for D (5 bases). The CDR3 runs to 15 residues. V dropped 5 bases and J dropped 0 bases, with 10 bases sitting between them. Germline CDR1 is KGHDR and CDR2 is SFDVKD. The CDR3 sequence is CATSGGADSYNEQFF. The CDR3 DNA sequence: TGTGCCACCAGTGGGGGAGCCGACTCCTACAATGAGCAGTTCTTC.

The rearrangement uses TRBV3-1 and TRBJ1-1; TRBD1 might be the D (6 bases). Germline V lookup: CDR1 LGHDT, CDR2 YNNKEL (reference sequence). The germline V and J ends were trimmed by 4 bases and 1 base, with 13 bases remaining between them. The CDR3 runs 15 residues. The CDR3 sequence is CASSPRGQWNTEAFF. Here the CDR3 DNA reads TGTGCCAGCAGCCCCCGAGGACAGTGGAACACTGAAGCTTTCTTT. Combining the CDR3 with reference TRBV3-1 and TRBJ1-1 gives the whole variable domain DTAVSQTPKYLVTQMGNDKSIKCEQNLGHDTMYWYKQDSKKFLKIMFSYNNKELIINETVPNRFSPKSPDKAHLNLHINSLELGDSAVYFCASSPRGQWNTEAFFGQGTRLTVV.

Many counts were recorded for this clonotype. The rearrangement uses TRBV9 and TRBJ1-3, with TRBD1 identical over 7 bases. CDR1 is SGDLS, CDR2 YYNGEE, per germline. The CDR3 runs 15 residues. With 4 bases clipped from V and 4 bases from J, the junction kept 8 bases outside the gene matches. CDR3 nucleotides: TGTGCCAGCAGCACCCGACAGGGACGCGGAAACACCATATATTTT. Translating it yields CASSTRQGRGNTIYF.

Many counts were recorded for this clonotype. It may be a read error: a sequence one base away is much more abundant. The chain combines TRBV6-1 with TRBJ1-2; D ambiguous. The V end was cut by 11 bases, the J end by 6 bases, with 19 bases between. The CDR3 spans 13 residues. Germline V gene lookup returns CDR1 MNHNS and CDR2 SASEGT. CDR3 sequence reads: CACMGTRPNGYTF. Written as DNA, the CDR3 is TGTGCCTGCATGGGAACAAGGCCTAATGGCTACACCTTC.

This clonotype was picked up many times. The J gene is TRBJ2-4, the V gene TRBV30; the D gene is possibly TRBD1 (5 bases). Germline values: CDR1 GTSNPN, CDR2 SVGIG (reference sequence). With 6 bases removed from V and 0 bases from J, the gap between germline ends came to 9 bases. This CDR3 comprises 13 residues. Here the CDR3 reads CACSTVAKNIQYF. The DNA of the CDR3 is TGTGCCTGTTCGACAGTAGCCAAAAACATTCAGTACTTC.

This clonotype has a handful of counts. The junction differs from germline at one of its ends, possibly a read error. The CDR3 DNA reads TGTGCCAGCAGTTGGGTCAGGGGCTACGATCAGTACTTC. Amino acid sequence: CASSWVRGYDQYF. The chain has TRBV6-4 and TRBJ2-7; weak D call: TRBD1 (6 bases). The CDR3 consists of 13 residues. In germline, CDR1 is MRHNA, CDR2 SNTAGT.

This chain joins TRBV20-1 and TRBJ2-3; 7 bases align to TRBD2. Trimming took 0 bases from V and 5 from J; bases not matched to a gene: 11. The germline V gene encodes CDR1 DFQATT and CDR2 SNEGSKA (reference sequence). The CDR3 contains 16 residues. The CDR3 reads CSARDVAGPVRDTQYF. Here the CDR3 DNA reads TGCAGTGCTAGAGACGTAGCGGGTCCGGTACGAGATACGCAGTATTTT.

In its sample, this clonotype was seen many times. The rearrangement uses TRBV6-5 and TRBJ1-5; 8 nucleotides line up with TRBD1. With V trimmed by 5 bases and J by 6 bases, 9 bases remained unmatched. Per germline, CDR1 MNHEY and CDR2 SVGAGI. This CDR3 region has 15 residues. The CDR3 spells CASSPRQGPFQPQHF. Here the CDR3 DNA reads TGTGCCAGCAGTCCGAGACAGGGGCCCTTTCAGCCCCAGCATTTT.

This clonotype was observed many times. The rearrangement joins TRBV27 to TRBJ1-3; the match to TRBD1 covers 9 bases. Germline CDR1 is MNHEY and CDR2 is SMNVEV (reference sequence). This CDR3 has 17 amino acids. J was trimmed by 2 bases and V by 3 bases; bases with no gene match: 8. The CDR3 region is CASSFSGTGIAGNTIYF. For the CDR3, the DNA is TGTGCCAGCAGTTTCTCTGGGACAGGGATCGCTGGAAACACCATATATTTT.

The sample holds many counts of this clonotype. The chain combines TRBV10-2 with TRBJ1-1; TRBD1 agrees at 8 bases. The V segment lost 3 bases and the J segment 1 base; nucleotides outside the gene matches: 10. The CDR3 has 17 residues. Germline lookup yields CDR1 WSHSY and CDR2 SAAADI. CDR3 protein: CASSDRGRVEKNTEAFF. CDR3 nucleotides: TGCGCCAGCAGTGACAGGGGGCGCGTTGAAAAGAACACTGAAGCTTTCTTT.

This clonotype was seen many times. The CDR3 nucleotides are TGTGCCAGTGGGCGGGGGGACCTCTACGAGCAGTACTTC. It specifies CASGRGDLYEQYF. V and J are TRBV28 and TRBJ2-7, with 8 bases matching TRBD2. Germline trimming cut 9 bases from V and 3 bases from J; bases unmatched to any gene: 7. Germline CDR1 MDHEN, CDR2 SYDVKM. The length of the CDR3 is 13 residues.

This clonotype was recorded many times. This CDR3 reads CASSYPRGGLTEAFF. In nucleotides, the CDR3 is TGTGCCAGCAGTTACCCTCGAGGGGGCCTCACTGAAGCTTTCTTT. The gene calls are TRBV6-5 and TRBJ1-1, with TRBD1 matching 7 bases. Unmatched junction bases numbered 7, after V lost 2 bases and J lost 4 bases. Germline lookup yields CDR1 MNHEY and CDR2 SVGAGI. This CDR3 contains 15 residues.

This clonotype was counted a single time. The chain has TRBV7-2 and TRBJ2-7; possible D gene TRBD2, 6 bases. Germline V gene lookup returns CDR1 SGHTA and CDR2 FQGNSA. The CDR3 extends over 14 amino acids. V was clipped by 4 bases and J by 2 bases, with 12 bases between them. The CDR3 region is CASSSGVGAYEQYF. The CDR3 DNA reads as TGTGCCAGCAGCTCGGGGGTGGGGGCCTACGAGCAGTACTTC.

This clonotype appeared a few times. The V call is TRBV2, the J call TRBJ1-6; the D gene is possibly TRBD1 (5 bases). V dropped 6 bases and J dropped 7 bases, with 25 bases sitting between them. Germline loops: CDR1 SNHLY, CDR2 FYNNEI. The CDR3 extends over 18 amino acids. The CDR3 is CASREWKGTKITNSPLHF. The CDR3 DNA sequence: TGTGCCAGCAGAGAATGGAAAGGGACGAAAATCACCAATTCACCCCTCCACTTT.

Comments on this clonotype: This may be a read error, as it is one base from a much larger clone. This chain links TRBV15 with TRBJ1-1, with D tentatively TRBD1 (5 bases). The length of the CDR3 is 15 residues. Germline V CDR1 and CDR2: LNHNV, YYDKDF (reference sequence). For the CDR3, the DNA is TGTGCCACCAGCAGAGATCCGGGGGGGTACACTGAAGCTTGCTTT. It is translated as CATSRDPGGYTEACF.

There are many counts of this clonotype. This chain joins TRBV18 and TRBJ1-3; 10 bases map to TRBD1. The V segment lost 3 bases and the J segment 6 bases; nucleotides outside the gene matches: 2. The CDR3 covers 14 residues. From germline, CDR1 is KGHSH and CDR2 LQKENI. CDR3 sequence reads: CASSPGTGENTIYF. The CDR3 bases are TGTGCCAGCTCACCCGGGACAGGGGAAAACACCATATATTTT.

This clonotype was observed a handful of times. This rearrangement joins TRBV5-1 to TRBJ1-2; 11 bases match TRBD1. The V segment lost 4 bases and the J segment 6 bases; nucleotides outside the gene matches: 8. The CDR3 is 15 residues long. Germline lookup yields CDR1 SGHRS and CDR2 YFSETQ. The CDR3 loop reads CASSPPDRGRDGYTF. CDR3 in DNA: TGCGCCAGCAGCCCACCGGACAGGGGGCGAGATGGCTACACCTTC.